This TCR beta chain was recovered during a study of cytomegalovirus exposure and HLA in healthy donors. Study-level findings and limits: Using a false discovery rate of 0.05, a later analysis showed that approximately 16,000 TCR beta sequences were associated with HLA alleles. TCR beta V- and J-gene trimming, according to a later analysis, was linked to a missense DCLRE1C variant.

Details on this clone: Its antigen is as yet unknown.

60 Vbeta and 13 Jbeta primers were used in PCR. Here immunoSEQ multiplex PCR was the method, and the copy in TCRdb shows in-frame clones only, minus some. Of approximately 170,000 clones detected, around 78% appear once; the ten largest clones hold roughly 0.99%. The sample was PBMCs. The TCR was taken from a woman in her forties in good health and CMV-seronegative.

Written as DNA, the CDR3 is TGTGCCAGCAGCTTGGGCTTCGTTAATCAGCCCCAGCATTTT. Translated, it gives CASSLGFVNQPQHF. This chain joins TRBV7-9 and TRBJ1-5; unclear D gene. The CDR3 has 14 residues. Trimming left V 3 bases short and J 4 bases short, with 10 bases between. CDR1 is SEHNR, CDR2 FQNEAQ, per germline (reference sequence). Looking up the rest from reference TRBV7-9 and TRBJ1-5 gives the full variable domain: DTGVSQNPRHKITKRGQNVTFRCDPISEHNRLYWYRQTLGQGPEFLTYFQNEAQLEKSRLLSDRFSAERPKGSFSTLEIQRTEQGDSAMYLCASSLGFVNQPQHFGDGTRLSIL.